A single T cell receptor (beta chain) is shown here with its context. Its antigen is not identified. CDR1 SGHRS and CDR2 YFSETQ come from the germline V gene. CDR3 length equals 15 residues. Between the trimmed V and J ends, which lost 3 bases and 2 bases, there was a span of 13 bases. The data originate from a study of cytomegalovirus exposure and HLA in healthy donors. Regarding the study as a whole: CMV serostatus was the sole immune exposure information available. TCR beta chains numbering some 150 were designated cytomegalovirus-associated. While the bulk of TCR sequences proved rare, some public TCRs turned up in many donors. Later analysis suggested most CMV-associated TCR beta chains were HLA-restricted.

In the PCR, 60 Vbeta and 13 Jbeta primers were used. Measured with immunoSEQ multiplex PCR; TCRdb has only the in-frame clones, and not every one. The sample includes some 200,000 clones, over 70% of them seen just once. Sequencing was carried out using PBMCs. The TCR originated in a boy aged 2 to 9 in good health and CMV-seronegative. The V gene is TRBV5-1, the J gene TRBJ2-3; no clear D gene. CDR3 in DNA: TGCGCCAGCAGCTACGATAGGAGCTTCACAGATACGCAGTATTTT. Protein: CASSYDRSFTDTQYF.